The 26 T cell receptor beta chains presented below share a single source sample, sequenced in a study of blood T cell repertoires in COVID-19. TCRdb's table, derived via immunoSEQ multiplex PCR, lists solely in-frame clones and lacks some. The sample holds approximately 160,000 clones, around 80% seen once. Material for sequencing was PBMCs or T cells enriched from blood (not recorded which). Receptors were obtained from a man aged 35-49 years who had recovered from COVID-19.

The rearrangement joins TRBV28 to TRBJ1-5; D possibly corresponds to TRBD1 (5 bases). CDR1 and CDR2 (germline): MDHEN, SYDVKM. Trimming removed 6 bases at V and 11 bases at J, with 17 bases between. The CDR3 runs 13 residues. CDR3 protein: CASSRSGGRAQHF. Here the CDR3 DNA reads TGTGCCAGCAGCCGATCCGGGGGTCGGGCCCAGCATTTT.

The rearrangement joins TRBV18 to TRBJ2-5; D perhaps matches TRBD2 (5 bases). CDR1 and CDR2 (germline): KGHSH, LQKENI. Trimming cost V 5 bases and J 1 base, with 14 bases left between them. The CDR3 is 15 residues long. The CDR3 is CASSSQGLSQETQYF. Here the CDR3 DNA reads TGTGCCAGCTCATCCCAAGGACTGTCCCAAGAGACCCAGTACTTC.

J is TRBJ2-5 and V is TRBV5-1; D is perhaps TRBD2 (5 bases). Trimming removed 4 bases from V and 4 bases from J, with 17 bases in between. Germline V gene lookup returns CDR1 SGHRS and CDR2 YFSETQ. This CDR3 has 15 residues. As DNA, the CDR3 is TGCGCCAGCAGCAGAGACGTCTACGGAGGAGAGACCCAGTACTTC. Translated: CASSRDVYGGETQYF.

V and J are TRBV19 and TRBJ2-2; the D gene is possibly TRBD1 (6 bases). Germline CDR1 LNHDA, CDR2 SQIVND (reference sequence). The V end was cut by 5 bases, the J end by 2 bases, with 24 bases between. This CDR3 comprises 19 residues. The CDR3 is CASSPFGTGISFNTGELFF. The CDR3 DNA is TGTGCCAGTAGTCCATTTGGTACAGGGATCTCATTTAACACCGGGGAGCTGTTTTTT.

The chain joins TRBV5-6 to TRBJ1-2; D ambiguous. This CDR3 region has 12 residues. V was cut by 0 bases and J by 6 bases, with 6 bases left in between. Germline CDR1 SGHDT, CDR2 YYEEEE. DNA of the CDR3: TGTGCCAGCAGCTTGGGTCCGGATGGCTACACCTTC. The encoded protein is CASSLGPDGYTF.

This sequence joins TRBV6-5 and TRBJ1-6; no firm D call. V was shortened by 2 bases and J by 10 bases, with 12 bases between the two germline ends. Germline V CDR1 and CDR2: MNHEY, SVGAGI. The CDR3 contains 14 residues. Here the CDR3 DNA reads TGTGCCAGCAGTTACCCAGGAGGAGGATCACCCCTCCACTTT. Encoded protein: CASSYPGGGSPLHF.

The V call is TRBV19, the J call TRBJ1-6, with D unclear. Trimming shortened V by 4 bases and J by 7 bases, and 14 bases separated the two germline ends. CDR1 is LNHDA and CDR2 is SQIVND in the germline V gene (reference sequence). CDR3 length: 15 residues. CDR3 loop: CASSTPSQINSPLHF. Written as DNA, the CDR3 is TGTGCCAGTAGTACCCCTTCTCAGATAAATTCACCCCTCCACTTT. Filled out from reference TRBV19 and TRBJ1-6, the complete variable domain reads DGGITQSPKYLFRKEGQNVTLSCEQNLNHDAMYWYRQDPGQGLRLIYYSQIVNDFQKGDIAEGYSVSREKKESFPLTVTSAQKNPTAFYLCASSTPSQINSPLHFGNGTRLTVT.

The chain uses TRBV5-4 and TRBJ2-3; TRBD2 matches at 8 bases. This CDR3 is built from 15 residues. Germline CDR1 SGHNT, CDR2 YYREEE (reference sequence). The V and J ends lost 4 bases and 6 bases, in that order; junction bases with no gene match: 10. The CDR3 nucleotides are TGTGCCAGCAGCCGACCGGGACTAGAGGGGGATACGCAGTATTTT. Translation: CASSRPGLEGDTQYF.

The CDR3 DNA reads as TGTGCCAGCAGCCAAGACGGGGGGGCCAGGAATGAGCAGTTCTTC. Encoded protein: CASSQDGGARNEQFF. The chain employs TRBV3-1 (or the pseudogene TRBV3-2) and TRBJ2-1; 8 nucleotides match TRBD2. Germline lookup yields CDR1 LGHDT and CDR2 YNNKEL (reference sequence). The CDR3 runs to 15 residues. With 0 bases clipped from V and 7 bases from J, the junction kept 5 bases outside the gene matches.

The chain uses TRBV4-1 and TRBJ2-2; D remains unclear. The CDR3 extends over 17 amino acids. Germline V gives CDR1 MGHRA, CDR2 YSYEKL. V shed 4 bases and J shed 3 bases, with 18 bases lying between them. CDR3 loop: CASSLLPVPFDTGELFF. The CDR3 region has the DNA TGCGCCAGCAGCCTCCTCCCGGTCCCCTTCGACACCGGGGAGCTGTTTTTT.

This clone appeared a few times. The genes are TRBV6-5 and TRBJ1-1; D gene uncertain. The CDR3 sequence is 15 residues long. The germline CDR1 and CDR2 sequences are MNHEY and SVGAGI. Here the CDR3 reads CAQTPPLGMNTEAFF. The DNA for the CDR3 is TGTGCACAAACGCCCCCGTTGGGCATGAACACTGAAGCTTTCTTT.

The chain recombines TRBV7-3 with TRBJ1-6; 9 nucleotides line up with TRBD1. The V segment lost 6 bases and the J segment 9 bases; nucleotides outside the gene matches: 6. Germline V gene sequence: CDR1 SGHTA, CDR2 FQGTGA. The CDR3 contains 14 residues. Here the CDR3 DNA reads TGTGCCAGCAGTCTCGACAGGGGGAGTTCACCCCTCCACTTT. Translated: CASSLDRGSSPLHF.

V is TRBV4-1 and J is TRBJ1-5; 10 bases match TRBD1. This CDR3 spans 19 amino acids. The germline V gene has CDR1 MGHRA and CDR2 YSYEKL. V dropped 1 base and J dropped 2; count of bases not matched to a gene: 11. CDR3 bases: TGCGCCAGCAGCCAAGTACTAGTCCGGGGGACAGGGGGCAATCAGCCCCAGCATTTT. Translating it yields CASSQVLVRGTGGNQPQHF.

The chain carries TRBV7-8 and TRBJ2-3; D is possibly TRBD2 (5 bases). The length of the CDR3 is 16 residues. Germline V gene data show CDR1 as SGHVS and CDR2 as FQNEAQ. V gave up 5 bases and J gave up 1 base, with 16 bases separating them. The CDR3 protein is CASSPRTRSGTDTQYF. Written as DNA, the CDR3 is TGTGCCAGCAGCCCCCGGACTCGGTCGGGCACAGATACGCAGTATTTT.

This sequence joins TRBV2 and TRBJ1-6; no reliable D call. Trimming left V 3 bases short and J 6 bases short, with 9 bases between. From germline, CDR1 is SNHLY and CDR2 FYNNEI. This CDR3 is 14 amino acids long. DNA for the CDR3: TGTGCCAGCAGTGACTTTTACAGTAATTCACCCCTCCACTTT. Encoded protein: CASSDFYSNSPLHF.

The V call is TRBV7-3, the J call TRBJ1-2, with a tentative D call TRBD1 (6 bases). The CDR3 is 13 residues long. Germline CDR1 reads SGHTA; CDR2 reads FQGTGA. V lost 2 bases and J 7 bases, leaving 11 bases between the germline ends. CDR3 region: CASSLWGQIGYTF. CDR3 sequence (DNA): TGTGCCAGCAGCTTATGGGGGCAGATTGGCTACACCTTC.

V is TRBV24-1 and J is TRBJ1-5; 9 bases fit TRBD1. Trimming removed 2 bases from V and 3 bases from J; junction bases left unmatched: 7. Germline CDR1 and CDR2: KGHDR and SFDVKD. The CDR3 is 17 residues long. As DNA, the CDR3 is TGTGCCACCAGTGATTCGGGACAGGGATGGGTCAATCAGCCCCAGCATTTT. Translating it yields CATSDSGQGWVNQPQHF.

This clone was found once. The chain joins TRBV10-2 to TRBJ1-5; unclear D gene. The germline gives CDR1 WSHSY, CDR2 SAAADI. With 4 bases removed from V and 5 bases from J, the gap between germline ends came to 12 bases. This CDR3 spans 14 amino acids. The CDR3 sequence is CASSVARRDQPQHF. The CDR3 nucleotides are TGCGCCAGCAGTGTTGCCAGGCGTGATCAGCCCCAGCATTTT.

The rearrangement uses TRBV21-1 and TRBJ2-3; the DNA was not used to check the table's D call, TRBD1. TRBV21-1 corresponds to a pseudogene. The CDR3 extends over 21 amino acids. CDR3 protein: CASSDRGPSGVLPPYTDTQYF. CDR3 bases: TGTGCCAGCTCGGACAGGGGGCCCTCGGGGGTACTCCCTCCCTACACAGATACGCAGTATTTT.

The rearrangement uses TRBV7-8 and TRBJ2-3, with 9 nucleotides matching TRBD2. Germline V gene sequence: CDR1 SGHVS, CDR2 FQNEAQ. V trimming: 4 bases; J trimming: 2 bases; junction bases outside the gene matches: 7. This CDR3 has 16 residues. The CDR3: CASSYGLARITDTQYF. In nucleotides, the CDR3 is TGTGCCAGCAGCTACGGACTAGCGCGGATCACAGATACGCAGTATTTT.

This chain uses TRBV3-1 (or the pseudogene TRBV3-2) with TRBJ2-3; 10 nucleotides agree with TRBD2. CDR1 is LGHDT, CDR2 YNNKEL, per germline (reference sequence). The CDR3 loop spans 19 amino acids. V dropped 1 base and J dropped 2; count of bases not matched to a gene: 12. CDR3 coding DNA: TGTGCCAGCAGCCAAGGTGAAGCGGGGGGGCCCGAGGACACAGATACGCAGTATTTT. This gives the protein CASSQGEAGGPEDTDTQYF.

This chain connects TRBV9 to TRBJ2-7; unclear D gene. This CDR3 is 13 amino acids long. Germline V gives CDR1 SGDLS, CDR2 YYNGEE. V lost 3 bases and J 3 bases, leaving 10 bases between the germline ends. The CDR3 DNA sequence: TGTGCCAGCAGCGGGGCGATCAACTACGAGCAGTACTTC. It encodes CASSGAINYEQYF.

V and J are TRBV7-2 and TRBJ2-1, with TRBD2 matching over 9 bases. V dropped 3 bases and J dropped 7; count of bases not matched to a gene: 7. CDR3 length: 15 residues. CDR1 and CDR2 from the germline V gene are SGHTA and FQGNSA. The CDR3 sequence is CASSFSAGGPNEQFF. In nucleotides, the CDR3 is TGTGCCAGCAGCTTTTCGGCGGGGGGGCCGAATGAGCAGTTCTTC.

The rearrangement links TRBV5-1 to TRBJ2-7; the match to TRBD2 covers 8 bases. This CDR3 region has 17 residues. Per the germline V gene, CDR1 is SGHRS and CDR2 is YFSETQ. Unmatched junction bases numbered 16, after V lost 5 bases and J lost 3 bases. The CDR3 here is CASRELSGGPRSYEQYF. CDR3 DNA: TGCGCCAGCAGGGAACTATCGGGGGGGCCTAGAAGCTACGAGCAGTACTTC.

This clone was seen only a few times. The chain employs TRBV10-3 and TRBJ2-2, with 9 nucleotides matching TRBD2. CDR1 is ENHRY and CDR2 is SYGVKD in the germline V gene. Germline trimming cut 0 bases from V and 7 bases from J; bases unmatched to any gene: 12. CDR3 length equals 18 residues. The CDR3 DNA reads TGTGCCATCAGTGAGTCGGAGGGGGATAGCGGGGGTCACGGGGAGCTGTTTTTT. This codes for CAISESEGDSGGHGELFF.

The chain employs TRBV19 and TRBJ1-2; the match to TRBD1 covers 8 bases. V lost 5 bases to trimming and J lost 4 bases; unmatched junction nucleotides: 12. Germline V gene sequence: CDR1 LNHDA, CDR2 SQIVND (reference sequence). The CDR3 length is 16 residues. CDR3 region: CASSFSGTGLRYGYTF. For the CDR3, the DNA is TGTGCCAGTAGTTTCTCCGGGACAGGATTGCGCTATGGCTACACCTTC.